The clone carrying this TCR beta chain has only one observation. This sample is part of a study of OX40 agonist ivuxolimab in advanced cancers. About the research overall: It was ivuxolimab, an agonistic anti-OX40 (CD134) antibody, that patients were treated with. At roughly 80% male, the cohort had a mean age of about 55 years, ranging from about 23 to 79.

CDR3 length: 15 residues. After removal of 0 bases from V and 4 bases from J, the junction contained 4 bases not matched to a gene. Germline V gives CDR1 SGHRS, CDR2 YFSETQ. Measured with immunoSEQ multiplex PCR; TCRdb has only the in-frame clones, and not every one. The top ten hold roughly 8.9% of the sample, which has roughly 92,000 clones, around 90% seen once. This chain connects TRBV5-1 to TRBJ2-3; 8 bases map to TRBD1. This receptor was obtained from an adult with an advanced solid tumor such as melanoma, head and neck, liver or kidney cancer. The input for sequencing was CD4+ or CD8+ T cells sorted from blood, taken in a trial of the OX40 agonist ivuxolimab. The CDR3 DNA reads TGCGCCAGCAGCTTGGAGGACAGGGTCGCAGATACGCAGTATTTT. This sequence encodes CASSLEDRVADTQYF.